Listed below are T cell receptor beta chains from one sample, sequenced in a study of blood T cell repertoires in COVID-19. Clones were sequenced by immunoSEQ multiplex PCR, and TCRdb holds only the in-frame ones, with some missing. The sample lists 270,000 or so clones, about 80% occurring once. Sequenced sample: peripheral blood. These receptors all come from a woman in her fifties or sixties who had recovered from COVID-19. The CDR3 runs from the conserved cysteine through the conserved F or W. Fields, in order: J gene, clone size, V gene, D gene, CDR3 DNA, CDR3 protein. A D gene is named only where the DNA matches it firmly. Some rows have no size entry. The others give once, few or many, or a class for an expanded clone.

J gene: TRBJ2-1
clone size: .
V gene: TRBV5-1
D gene: .
CDR3 DNA: TGCGCCAGCAGCACTCCTCTGGAGCGGGTAGCCTACAATGAGCAGTTCTTC
CDR3 protein: CASSTPLERVAYNEQFF

J gene: TRBJ1-2
clone size: once
V gene: TRBV5-1
D gene: .
CDR3 DNA: TGCGCCAGCAGCCTTGGCGGGGCAGGGACTGGCTACACCTTC
CDR3 protein: CASSLGGAGTGYTF

J gene: TRBJ1-2
clone size: .
V gene: TRBV28
D gene: .
CDR3 DNA: TGTGCCAGCAGTCTCAACTATGGCTACACCTTC
CDR3 protein: CASSLNYGYTF

J gene: TRBJ1-1
clone size: .
V gene: TRBV5-1
D gene: TRBD1
CDR3 DNA: TGCGCCAGCAGCTACTCCAAGACAGGGACCACTGAAGCTTTCTTT
CDR3 protein: CASSYSKTGTTEAFF

J gene: TRBJ1-2
clone size: .
V gene: TRBV6-6
D gene: .
CDR3 DNA: TGTGCCAGCAGTCGCCGCGGGACGAAATTAACTCGCTATGGCTACACCTTC
CDR3 protein: CASSRRGTKLTRYGYTF

J gene: TRBJ1-2
clone size: .
V gene: TRBV28
D gene: .
CDR3 DNA: TGTGCCAGCAAACCTCCAGGGACAGGCTACACCTTC
CDR3 protein: CASKPPGTGYTF

J gene: TRBJ1-5
clone size: .
V gene: TRBV28
D gene: .
CDR3 DNA: TGTGCCAGCAGTTCAGGGCAGGGGAGCCAGCCCCAGCATTTT
CDR3 protein: CASSSGQGSQPQHF

J gene: TRBJ2-1
clone size: .
V gene: TRBV11-2
D gene: TRBD2
CDR3 DNA: TGTGCCAGCAGCCCCTTTGGGGCGGGAGGTTTAAGCTCCTACAATGAGCAGTTCTTC
CDR3 protein: CASSPFGAGGLSSYNEQFF

J gene: TRBJ1-3
clone size: .
V gene: TRBV18
D gene: .
CDR3 DNA: TGTGCCAGCTCACCCCAAACGGAGAGCTCTGGAAACACCATATATTTT
CDR3 protein: CASSPQTESSGNTIYF

J gene: TRBJ2-7
clone size: .
V gene: TRBV5-1
D gene: TRBD1
CDR3 DNA: TGCGCCAGCAGCCACGGGACAGGGACCTACGAGCAGTACTTC
CDR3 protein: CASSHGTGTYEQYF

J gene: TRBJ1-2
clone size: .
V gene: TRBV19
D gene: TRBD1
CDR3 DNA: TGTGCCAGTAGCGCCGAAGACAGGGCTGGCTACACCTTC
CDR3 protein: CASSAEDRAGYTF

J gene: TRBJ2-2
clone size: .
V gene: TRBV7-2
D gene: TRBD2
CDR3 DNA: TGTGCCAGCATAGCGGGGGGGTACACCGGGGAGCTGTTTTTT
CDR3 protein: CASIAGGYTGELFF

J gene: TRBJ1-5
clone size: .
V gene: TRBV25-1
D gene: .
CDR3 DNA: TGTGCCAGCAGTAGACAGGTGGATCAGCCCCAGCATTTT
CDR3 protein: CASSRQVDQPQHF

J gene: TRBJ2-6
clone size: .
V gene: TRBV7-2
D gene: .
CDR3 DNA: TGTGCCAGCAGCTTAGAGGGACACCTCCTCTCTGGGGCCAACGTCCTGACTTTC
CDR3 protein: CASSLEGHLLSGANVLTF

J gene: TRBJ2-3
clone size: .
V gene: TRBV19
D gene: .
CDR3 DNA: TGTGCCAGTAGCGACCAGGGTTTTGGCACAGATACGCAGTATTTT
CDR3 protein: CASSDQGFGTDTQYF

J gene: TRBJ2-4
clone size: .
V gene: TRBV4-1
D gene: TRBD1
CDR3 DNA: TGCGCCAGCAGCCAAGATCTTTGGCCCAGGGGGGCCAAAAACATTCAGTACTTC
CDR3 protein: CASSQDLWPRGAKNIQYF

J gene: TRBJ2-7
clone size: few
V gene: TRBV10-3
D gene: TRBD1
CDR3 DNA: TGTGCCACCAGGGACAGCAACTACGAGCAGTACTTC
CDR3 protein: CATRDSNYEQYF

J gene: TRBJ2-3
clone size: .
V gene: TRBV6-5
D gene: .
CDR3 DNA: TGTGCCAGCAGTTACGATACAGCAGGCGCAGATACGCAGTATTTT
CDR3 protein: CASSYDTAGADTQYF

J gene: TRBJ2-3
clone size: .
V gene: TRBV2
D gene: .
CDR3 DNA: TGTGCCAGCAGGGGCAACAGACAGGCCCGCACAGATACGCAGTATTTT
CDR3 protein: CASRGNRQARTDTQYF

J gene: TRBJ2-7
clone size: .
V gene: TRBV6-4
D gene: .
CDR3 DNA: TGTGCCAGCAGTGAGAAAGGGAGACATCCCTACGAGCAGTACTTC
CDR3 protein: CASSEKGRHPYEQYF

J gene: TRBJ1-1
clone size: .
V gene: TRBV30
D gene: .
CDR3 DNA: TGTGCCTGGAACCTGGCCAGGAACACTGAAGCTTTCTTT
CDR3 protein: CAWNLARNTEAFF

J gene: TRBJ1-1
clone size: .
V gene: TRBV20-1
D gene: .
CDR3 DNA: TGCAGTGCCTCTGGCGGGACTGAAGCTTTCTTT
CDR3 protein: CSASGGTEAFF

J gene: TRBJ2-6
clone size: .
V gene: TRBV5-8
D gene: .
CDR3 DNA: TGTGCCAGCAGTTGGCTGCGGGCCTCTCGGGCCAACGTCCTGACTTTC
CDR3 protein: CASSWLRASRANVLTF

J gene: TRBJ1-5
clone size: .
V gene: TRBV30
D gene: .
CDR3 DNA: TGTGCCTGGAGCGCCAGGGTTGGCAATCAGCCCCAGCATTTT
CDR3 protein: CAWSARVGNQPQHF

J gene: TRBJ2-1
clone size: .
V gene: TRBV6-1
D gene: .
CDR3 DNA: TGTGCCAGCAGTGACCGGGGACAACCCATCAATGAGCAGTTCTTC
CDR3 protein: CASSDRGQPINEQFF

J gene: TRBJ2-3
clone size: .
V gene: TRBV10-1
D gene: TRBD2
CDR3 DNA: TGCGCCAGCAGTGAGCCCATGGCGGGGGGGGCCACAGATACGCAGTATTTT
CDR3 protein: CASSEPMAGGATDTQYF

J gene: TRBJ1-1
clone size: .
V gene: TRBV5-5
D gene: .
CDR3 DNA: TGTGCCAGCAGCTTGAGCGGGGGCAAGCTCACTGAAGCTTTCTTT
CDR3 protein: CASSLSGGKLTEAFF

J gene: TRBJ1-2
clone size: .
V gene: TRBV4-2
D gene: .
CDR3 DNA: TGTGCCAGCAGCCACCTTGAGGGTAGGGCCAGCGGCTACACCTTC
CDR3 protein: CASSHLEGRASGYTF

J gene: TRBJ2-2
clone size: .
V gene: TRBV6-2/TRBV6-3
D gene: .
CDR3 DNA: .
CDR3 protein: CASSSSGQRNTGELFF

J gene: TRBJ2-1
clone size: once
V gene: TRBV19
D gene: .
CDR3 DNA: TGTGCCAGTAGTAACGGGGTGAGACAGTTCTTC
CDR3 protein: CASSNGVRQFF

J gene: TRBJ1-3
clone size: .
V gene: TRBV4-2
D gene: .
CDR3 DNA: TGTGCCAGCAGCCAAGAGTACTCGAGCTCTGGAAACACCATATATTTT
CDR3 protein: CASSQEYSSSGNTIYF

J gene: TRBJ2-3
clone size: .
V gene: TRBV3-1/TRBV3-2
D gene: TRBD1
CDR3 DNA: TGTGCCAGCAACCTGGGACAGGGGGAAGATACGCAGTATTTT
CDR3 protein: CASNLGQGEDTQYF

J gene: TRBJ2-7
clone size: .
V gene: TRBV10-3
D gene: TRBD1
CDR3 DNA: TGTGCCACCTACTCCGACAGGGCAGGCTACGAGCAGTACTTC
CDR3 protein: CATYSDRAGYEQYF

J gene: TRBJ1-1
clone size: .
V gene: TRBV30
D gene: .
CDR3 DNA: TGTGCCTGTGTCATAGAGGACACTGAAGCTTTCTTT
CDR3 protein: CACVIEDTEAFF

J gene: TRBJ1-1
clone size: .
V gene: TRBV10-3
D gene: TRBD1
CDR3 DNA: TGTGCCAGGGGGACAGGGGGAGAGAACACTGAAGCTTTCTTT
CDR3 protein: CARGTGGENTEAFF

J gene: TRBJ1-5
clone size: .
V gene: TRBV12-3/TRBV12-4
D gene: .
CDR3 DNA: TGTGCCAGCAACATGGGGGGAAATCAGCCCCAGCATTTT
CDR3 protein: CASNMGGNQPQHF

J gene: TRBJ1-1
clone size: .
V gene: TRBV4-3
D gene: .
CDR3 DNA: TGCGCCAGCCGTGCTCACCAGGAGAACACTGAAGCTTTCTTT
CDR3 protein: CASRAHQENTEAFF

J gene: TRBJ2-7
clone size: once
V gene: TRBV6-2/TRBV6-3
D gene: .
CDR3 DNA: TGTGCCAGCAGCTATTATGGAACGGGGGAGCAGTACTTC
CDR3 protein: CASSYYGTGEQYF

J gene: TRBJ2-7
clone size: many
V gene: TRBV7-2
D gene: TRBD2
CDR3 DNA: TGTGCCAGCAGCTCTCGACTAGCGGGAGCCGAGCAGTACTTC
CDR3 protein: CASSSRLAGAEQYF

J gene: TRBJ2-3
clone size: .
V gene: TRBV27
D gene: .
CDR3 DNA: TGTGCCAGCACCTCAGTTGGCACAGATACGCAGTATTTT
CDR3 protein: CASTSVGTDTQYF

J gene: TRBJ2-7
clone size: .
V gene: TRBV6-2/TRBV6-3
D gene: TRBD1
CDR3 DNA: TGTGCCAGCAGTTACAACTCCCTATCGGGACAGATATACGAGCAGTACTTC
CDR3 protein: CASSYNSLSGQIYEQYF

J gene: TRBJ2-2
clone size: once
V gene: TRBV28
D gene: .
CDR3 DNA: TGTGCCAGCAGTTTTGGGGGGGCTGGCACCGGGGAGCTGTTTTTT
CDR3 protein: CASSFGGAGTGELFF

J gene: TRBJ1-2
clone size: few
V gene: TRBV28
D gene: TRBD1
CDR3 DNA: TGTGCCAGCAGGTCAGGGGGAGAAAACTATGGCTACACCTTC
CDR3 protein: CASRSGGENYGYTF

J gene: TRBJ2-3
clone size: .
V gene: TRBV5-8
D gene: TRBD2
CDR3 DNA: TGTGCCAGCAGCTATAAGCGGGGGGGCACAGATACGCAGTATTTT
CDR3 protein: CASSYKRGGTDTQYF

J gene: TRBJ2-1
clone size: .
V gene: TRBV5-3
D gene: TRBD2
CDR3 DNA: TGTGCCAGAAGCTTGTGTCTAGCGGGGGGGTGCTTGGGTGAGCAGTTCTTC
CDR3 protein: CARSLCLAGGCLGEQFF

J gene: TRBJ2-7
clone size: few
V gene: TRBV4-3
D gene: .
CDR3 DNA: TGCGCCAGCAGCCAAGTCATAACAGGGTCCTCTACAGGGCAGTACTTC
CDR3 protein: CASSQVITGSSTGQYF

J gene: TRBJ2-5
clone size: .
V gene: TRBV24-1
D gene: .
CDR3 DNA: TGTGCCACCAGTGATTACGTTGTTGCGGGGGAGACCCAGTACTTC
CDR3 protein: CATSDYVVAGETQYF

J gene: TRBJ2-7
clone size: .
V gene: TRBV10-2
D gene: TRBD2
CDR3 DNA: TGCGCCAGCAGTGAGGAAGGCGGGAGGGCCTACGAGCAGTACTTC
CDR3 protein: CASSEEGGRAYEQYF

J gene: TRBJ2-1
clone size: .
V gene: TRBV7-2
D gene: TRBD2
CDR3 DNA: TGTGCCAGCAGCCTAGACGCGGGGGGGCGCTACAATGAGCAGTTCTTC
CDR3 protein: CASSLDAGGRYNEQFF

J gene: TRBJ2-3
clone size: .
V gene: TRBV9
D gene: TRBD2
CDR3 DNA: TGTGCCAGCAGCGTACTAGCGGGAGGAATAGATACGCAGTATTTT
CDR3 protein: CASSVLAGGIDTQYF

J gene: TRBJ2-2
clone size: .
V gene: TRBV4-3
D gene: TRBD2
CDR3 DNA: TGCGCCAGCAGCCAAGCTCCCAGGACTAGCGGGGGGCCAGCTAACACCGGGGAGCTGTTTTTT
CDR3 protein: CASSQAPRTSGGPANTGELFF

J gene: TRBJ2-1
clone size: many
V gene: TRBV4-2
D gene: .
CDR3 DNA: TGTGCCAGCAGCCAAGTATTTTTGGGTGAAGGCGGGCATGAGCAGTTCTTC
CDR3 protein: CASSQVFLGEGGHEQFF

J gene: TRBJ2-7
clone size: .
V gene: TRBV29-1
D gene: TRBD2
CDR3 DNA: TGCAGCGCCCTGGGACTAGCTAATTACGAGCAGTACTTC
CDR3 protein: CSALGLANYEQYF